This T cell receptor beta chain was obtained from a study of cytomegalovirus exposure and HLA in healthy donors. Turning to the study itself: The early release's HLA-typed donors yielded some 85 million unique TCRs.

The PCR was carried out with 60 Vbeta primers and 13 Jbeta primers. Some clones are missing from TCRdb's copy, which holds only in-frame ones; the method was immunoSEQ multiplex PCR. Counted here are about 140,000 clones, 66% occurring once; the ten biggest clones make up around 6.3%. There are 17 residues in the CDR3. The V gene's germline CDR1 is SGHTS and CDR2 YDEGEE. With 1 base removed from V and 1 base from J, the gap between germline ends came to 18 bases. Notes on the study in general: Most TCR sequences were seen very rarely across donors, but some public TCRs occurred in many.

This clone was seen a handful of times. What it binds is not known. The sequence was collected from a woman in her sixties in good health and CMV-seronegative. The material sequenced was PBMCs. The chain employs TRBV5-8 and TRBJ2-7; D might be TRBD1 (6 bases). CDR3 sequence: CASSLTLRSGASYEQYF. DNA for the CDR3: TGTGCCAGCAGCTTGACGCTCCGTTCAGGGGCATCCTACGAGCAGTACTTC.